This TCR beta chain was sequenced in a study of cytomegalovirus exposure and HLA in healthy donors (dated by TCRdb to between 2016 and 2019). Concerning the study at large: An earlier analysis of fewer than 750 of the donors reported 276 Gb of sequence data and around 100 million unique TCR beta sequences obtained from approximately 180 million T cells. An early release covering roughly 600 HLA-typed donors comprised around 300 gigabases of sequencing data and 65 million to 100 million unique TCR sequences. The genetic ancestry cluster associated with self-reported Caucasian donors included 81% of the 300 to 400 genotyped donors. The study aimed to test whether signatures of past pathogen exposure could be identified by cataloging public T cell receptors. The study used immunosequencing to profile the T cell repertoires of around 600 subjects and linked those repertoires to cytomegalovirus serostatus. Along with the approximately 600-subject first cohort, a separate validation cohort of over a hundred different subjects was used. The study combined high-throughput TCR immunosequencing, statistical association of individual TCRs with disease status, and machine learning to predict cytomegalovirus infection status. A later analysis re-examined previously published TCR beta repertoires from roughly 720 donors and added high-resolution HLA genotyping to investigate patterns of TCR occurrence. In the later analysis, no new phenotypic data were used to find candidate immune exposures; instead, reliance was placed on TCR beta sequences and their occurrence across donors. An earlier analysis of 587 of the donors used high-throughput TCR beta sequencing to judge whether each TCR beta V gene segment behaved as functional or pseudogenic. Donor age, sex, ethnicity and CMV serostatus were compiled together with the repertoire data. In a later genetic analysis, genome-wide SNP genotypes for about 55% of the roughly 700 donors were used, and that subset was treated as a discovery cohort. Every repertoire in the discovery cohort had been generated on one and the same sequencing platform. HLA typing covered class I and class II loci at four-digit resolution. Typing coverage differed by locus: A, B, C, DRB1 and DQB1 were typed in about 620-630 donors, DQA1 in 500 to 550, DPA1 in 600 to 610, and DPB1 in 450 to 490. A few DR-DQ haplotypes were handled as single units for association and clustering because linkage in the cohort was strong. Among 350 to 400 genotyped donors of the cohort, an average of approximately 240,000 unique TCR beta nucleotide sequences were sequenced per donor, roughly a sixth of them non-productive.

In total, roughly 710 healthy bone marrow donors made up the cohort. At the time of sampling, all cohort members were nominally healthy, though unrecorded immune exposures were likely present. The donor was CMV seronegative and belonged to the group of over 300 seronegative cohort members. A peripheral blood sample was provided by each donor, and peripheral blood mononuclear cells were used for TCR beta sequencing. The Qiagen DNeasy Blood Extraction Kit was used to extract genomic DNA from the blood cell samples. Library preparation employed the immunoSEQ multiplex PCR assay. For the multiplex PCR, a mixture combining 60 forward primers for TCR Vbeta segments and 13 reverse primers for TCR Jbeta segments was used. The CDR3 region of rearranged TCR beta genes was amplified from genomic DNA by a multiplex PCR assay. On the Illumina HiSeq System, the amplified TCR beta libraries were sequenced as 87-base-pair reads. The authors' pipeline ran thus. In a later analysis, tens of millions of unique TCR beta chains were counted across the 666 repertoires, and some 10 million of these chains were shared by at least two donors. A nearest-neighbor algorithm error-corrected the raw reads and collapsed the reads into unique sequences, merging closely related sequences to remove PCR and sequencing errors. CDR3 sequences were aligned to IMGT reference sequences to assign V, D and J gene segments. For a sequence to be retained, a match of at least six nucleotides was required to both a V gene segment and a J gene segment. Rearrangements were called productive when the CDR3 lacked stop codons and stayed in frame with V and J; all others were non-productive. Following IMGT convention, CDR3 was defined as the stretch from the second conserved V-encoded cysteine to the conserved J-encoded phenylalanine. Sequences without an unambiguous match to a single V gene segment were excluded from the earlier analysis of almost 600 of the donors. In an earlier analysis of several hundred of the donors, V segments were called functional above 56.7% productive rearrangements and were called segregating when the between-donor standard deviation exceeded 5%. A statistical classification framework was developed to diagnose cytomegalovirus status using the catalog of TCR beta chain sequences. In a later analysis, V and J genes were assigned by comparing TCR nucleotide sequences against IMGT/GENE-DB human TR gene sequences. A later analysis assigned CDR3 sequences and most-parsimonious VDJ recombination scenarios with the TCRdist pipeline. In a later analysis, each TCR beta chain was defined by its CDR3 amino acid sequence together with its V-gene family, and reads lacking a unique V-gene family were excluded. As a way to deal with suspected cross-contamination and a sequencing artifact, a later analysis dropped hundreds of nucleotide sequences that were highly shared and had low generation probability. In a later analysis, a clonal expansion index was calculated for each public chain from normalized within-repertoire ranks of inferred template counts. Generation probabilities in a later analysis came from a VDJ recombination model fitted to out-of-frame rearrangements, and those results were checked against IGoR. A later analysis scored TCR-TCR, TCR-HLA and TCR-CMV co-occurrence with hypergeometric tests, applying a repertoire-size bias correction to TCR pairs. False discovery rates were estimated in a later analysis by permuting HLA or CMV assignments 20 times. In a later analysis, co-occurring TCRs were grouped using DBSCAN, and TCRdist sequence similarity was added for clustering within HLA-allele-positive subsets. Co-occurrence clustering excluded repertoires with fewer than 30,000 or more than 120,000 public chains, plus five with anomalous nucleotide sharing. The table comes from immuneACCESS by way of TCRdb, which keeps in-frame sequences with V and J called. Part of the clones is missing from these tables; in studies checked, under half for an unresolved V gene and the rest for unknown reasons. V, J and clone size are those of that table, while D and trimming were read from the DNA. The sample records 160,000 or so clones, approximately 76% of which are singletons. About 1.3% of the sample belongs to the ten largest clones.

What the work shows at the level of the full study, not this receptor alone: The authors suggested that the approach could potentially be generalized to other disease states and immunological phenotypes. The study listed 150 to 200 TCR beta chains as associated with cytomegalovirus. In this cohort, only TCR beta chains were sequenced, and detectable features were limited by the absence of alpha or paired-chain data. Because counts were too low, roughly 17 rarely observed V segments, including chromosome 9 orphons, were left out of the earlier analysis of 500 to 750 of the donors. A group of highly shared sequence variants was considered likely to be a technical artifact of the sequencing pipeline. Some IMGT-functional V segments, including TRBV6-2 and TRBV6-3, could not be distinguished by the 87-base-pair reads and were therefore excluded. A later analysis reported that several top co-occurrence clusters appeared linked to parvovirus B19, influenza, CMV and Epstein-Barr virus. Linkage disequilibrium might explain the correlated functional status among segregating V segments, but an unknown experimental factor could not be ruled out. Assigning TCR associations to individual alleles was difficult when HLA alleles, especially DR and DQ, strongly co-occurred. A later analysis found that TCR association rates varied across HLA loci, with DRB1 alleles showing the most associated TCRs and HLA-C alleles the fewest. The classifier was reported to diagnose cytomegalovirus status with high specificity and sensitivity in both the original and validation cohorts. Sequencing depth was assumed to be roughly uniform across donors in the presence/absence analyses, though that assumption may not hold. In a later analysis, some 17,000 TCR beta sequences were associated with specific HLA alleles at a false discovery rate of 0.05. Most TCR sequences were seen in very few donors, while some public TCRs were found in many individuals. Because HLA typing was unavailable for some donors at each locus, only the typed subset was used in association tests. CMV serostatus was the only immune exposure information available for the cohort. A further reported finding was that TCR beta sequences accurately predicted the HLA-A and HLA-B alleles for most subjects in the first cohort. In a later analysis, HLA-associated TCR beta chains showed more clonal expansion and lower generation probabilities than non-associated chains that were equally common. In a later genetic analysis, fewer N-insertions in productive TCRs were reported among donors in an Asian-associated ancestry cluster than the approximately 670-donor mean. In a later analysis, most CMV-associated TCR beta chains were found to appear HLA-restricted, with HLA associations seemingly driven largely by CMV exposure. Broadly in line with IMGT annotations, most TCR beta V segments showed up in productive rearrangements about 87% or about 30% of the time in an earlier analysis of around 600 of the donors. V-gene and J-gene trimming of TCR beta chains was associated with a missense DCLRE1C variant in a later genetic analysis, and the association was replicated in an independent cohort. In vitro tests confirmed that a few of the cytomegalovirus-associated TCR beta chains recognize cytomegalovirus antigens.

CDR1 and CDR2, per the germline V gene, are MNHNS and SASEGT. The germline V and J ends show losses of 4 bases and 4 bases respectively, and no gene match explains 12 bases of the junction. The CDR3 runs 17 residues from the cysteine to the phenylalanine. Left in the record is the CDR3 DNA by itself, 51 bases read in frame from the first base. Notes on this clone: It lacks a known antigen. No much larger clone is present one base from it, and per-base qualities are unavailable.

The sequenced material came from PBMCs. The chain uses TRBV6-1 and TRBJ2-7, with TRBD1 matching 11 junction bases. This receptor was identified in a man aged 60 to 75 in good health and CMV-seronegative. The DNA sequence follows: TGTGCCAGCAGTGCCGGACAGGGGGCAATAATTCCGTACGAGCAGTACTTC. Protein translation: CASSAGQGAIIPYEQYF.